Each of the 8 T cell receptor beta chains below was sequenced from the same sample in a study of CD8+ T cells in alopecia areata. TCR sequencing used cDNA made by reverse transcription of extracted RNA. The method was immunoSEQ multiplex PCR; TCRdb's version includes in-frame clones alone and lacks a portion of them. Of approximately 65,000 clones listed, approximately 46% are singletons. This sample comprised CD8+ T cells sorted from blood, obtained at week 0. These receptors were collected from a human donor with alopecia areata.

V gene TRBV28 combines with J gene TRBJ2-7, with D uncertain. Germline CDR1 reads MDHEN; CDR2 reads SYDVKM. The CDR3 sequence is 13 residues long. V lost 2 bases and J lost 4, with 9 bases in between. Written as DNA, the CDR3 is TGTGCCAGCAGTTTAGGGCAGGTGTACGAGCAGTACTTC. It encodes CASSLGQVYEQYF.

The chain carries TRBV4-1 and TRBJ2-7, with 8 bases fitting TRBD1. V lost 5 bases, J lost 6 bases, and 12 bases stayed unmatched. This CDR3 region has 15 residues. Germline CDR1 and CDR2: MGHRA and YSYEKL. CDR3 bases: TGCGCCAGCAGCTTTGAGACAGGGGTGTCCAGCGAGCAGTACTTC. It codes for CASSFETGVSSEQYF.

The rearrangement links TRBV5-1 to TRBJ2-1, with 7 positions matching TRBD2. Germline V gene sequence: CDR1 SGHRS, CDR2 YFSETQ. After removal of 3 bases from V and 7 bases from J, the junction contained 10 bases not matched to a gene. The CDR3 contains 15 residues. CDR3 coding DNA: TGCGCCAGCAGCTATTCCGGGACTATGGCAAATGAGCAGTTCTTC. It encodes CASSYSGTMANEQFF.

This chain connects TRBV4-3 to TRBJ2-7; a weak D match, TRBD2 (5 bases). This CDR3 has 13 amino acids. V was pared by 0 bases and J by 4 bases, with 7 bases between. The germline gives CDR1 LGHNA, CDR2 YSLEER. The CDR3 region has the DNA TGCGCCAGCAGCCAAGATGGCGGGTACGAGCAGTACTTC. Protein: CASSQDGGYEQYF.

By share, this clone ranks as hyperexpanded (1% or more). CDR3 nucleotide sequence: TGCGCCAGCAGTCCCAGGGGCGCGGGGCAGTATTTT. Its protein is CASSPRGAGQYF. This chain uses TRBV23-1 with TRBJ2-3, with D maybe TRBD1 (6 bases). TRBV23-1 is noted as an ORF with a role that remains uncertain. V dropped 4 bases and J dropped 11 bases, with 13 bases sitting between them. There are 12 residues in the CDR3.

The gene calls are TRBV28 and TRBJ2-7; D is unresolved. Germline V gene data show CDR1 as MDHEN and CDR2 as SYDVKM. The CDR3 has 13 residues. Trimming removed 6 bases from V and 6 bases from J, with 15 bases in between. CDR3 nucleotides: TGTGCCAGCAGCATCCTGGGCCTCCCCGAGCAGTACTTC. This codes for CASSILGLPEQYF.

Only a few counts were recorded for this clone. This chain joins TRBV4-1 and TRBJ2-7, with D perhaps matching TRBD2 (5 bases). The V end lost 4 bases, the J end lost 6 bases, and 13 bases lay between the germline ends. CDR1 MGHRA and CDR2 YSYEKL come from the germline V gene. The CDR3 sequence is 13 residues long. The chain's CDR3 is CASSPNSGGEQYF. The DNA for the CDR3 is TGCGCCAGCAGCCCGAACTCAGGAGGCGAGCAGTACTTC.

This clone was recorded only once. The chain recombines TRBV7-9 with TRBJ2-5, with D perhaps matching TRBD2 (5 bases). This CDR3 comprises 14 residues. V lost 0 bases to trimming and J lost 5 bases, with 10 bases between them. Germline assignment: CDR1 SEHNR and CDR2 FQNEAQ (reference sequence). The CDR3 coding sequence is TGTGCCAGCAGCTTAGCGGAGGCTAGGGAGACCCAGTACTTC. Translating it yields CASSLAEARETQYF.